The rows below give T cell receptor beta chains drawn from one sample of a study of blood T cell repertoires in COVID-19. Libraries were prepared by immunoSEQ multiplex PCR; TCRdb keeps only in-frame clonotypes and omits some of them. The sample contains 200,000 to 250,000 clones, roughly 90% of which appear only once. The sample consisted of peripheral blood. Receptor source: a man between 60 and 75 years old who had recovered from COVID-19. CDR3s include the opening cysteine and the closing phenylalanine or tryptophan. Fields, in order: D gene, CDR3 length, J gene, V gene, clone size, CDR3 DNA, CDR3 protein. D genes are given only for firm matches. Only part of the rows carry a size: once, few, many, or a class if the clone is expanded.

NA 15 TRBJ1-4 TRBV14 NA TGTGCCAGCAGCTTTAGGGGAGGAACTAATGAAAAACTGTTTTTT CASSFRGGTNEKLFF
NA 16 TRBJ2-6 TRBV10-2 NA TGCGCCAGCAGTGACCGACGGAGCTCTGGGGCCAACGTCCTGACTTTC CASSDRRSSGANVLTF
TRBD1 16 TRBJ1-5 TRBV4-1 NA TGCGCCAGCAGCCAAGGACAGGGGTTTAGCAATCAGCCCCAGCATTTT CASSQGQGFSNQPQHF
TRBD1 14 TRBJ1-2 TRBV30 NA TGTGCCTGGAGTATCTACAGGGGAGTAGATGGCTACACCTTC CAWSIYRGVDGYTF
NA 12 TRBJ1-1 TRBV7-8 NA TGTGCCAGCAGCTTAGGGCCCCTGCAAGCTTTCTTT CASSLGPLQAFF
NA 12 TRBJ1-2 TRBV25-1 NA TGTGCCAGCAGAACAGCCTCCTATGGCTACACCTTC CASRTASYGYTF
NA 16 TRBJ2-2 TRBV24-1 NA TGTGCCACCTCCGCAGGGTTAGGGTGGAACACCGGGGAGCTGTTTTTT CATSAGLGWNTGELFF
NA 15 TRBJ1-2 TRBV6-5 few TGTGCCAGCAGTAAAAACCCAGGGACAAACTATGGCTACACCTTC CASSKNPGTNYGYTF
NA 16 TRBJ1-3 TRBV5-1 NA TGCGCCAGCAGCTTGGGGGCGATGACAGCTAGAAACACCATATATTTT CASSLGAMTARNTIYF
NA 13 TRBJ1-1 TRBV18 NA TGTGCCAGCTCACCCCCCATGAACACTGAAGCTTTCTTT CASSPPMNTEAFF
TRBD1 14 TRBJ2-7 TRBV9 NA TGTGCCAGCAGCGTGACAGGGCGAGGAAACGAGCAGTACTTC CASSVTGRGNEQYF
TRBD1 13 TRBJ1-2 TRBV2 NA TGTGCCAGCCAAGGACAGGGCTTCTATGGCTACACCTTC CASQGQGFYGYTF
TRBD1 13 TRBJ1-2 TRBV2 once TGTGCCAGCAAGAGACAGGGGAACTATGGCTACACCTTC CASKRQGNYGYTF
NA 12 TRBJ1-1 TRBV18 few TGTGCCAGCTCACCATTCGGGGTTGAAGCTTTCTTT CASSPFGVEAFF
TRBD1 18 TRBJ2-2 TRBV7-3 NA TGTGCCAGCAGCTCGTATTCAACCGGGACAGGGAACACCGGGGAGCTGTTTTTT CASSSYSTGTGNTGELFF
NA 15 TRBJ2-7 TRBV27 NA TGTGCCAGCAAAAGGTGGGGCAGGGATCCGGAGGAGCAGTACTTC CASKRWGRDPEEQYF
TRBD1 15 TRBJ2-1 TRBV19 NA TGTGCCAGTAGTAACCGGGACAGGGGGCACAATGAGCAGTTCTTC CASSNRDRGHNEQFF
NA 14 TRBJ2-2 TRBV7-9 NA TGTGCCAGCAGCACGACAGGAAACACCGGGGAGCTGTTTTTT CASSTTGNTGELFF
NA 13 TRBJ2-7 TRBV18 NA TGTGCCAGCTCACAAGGACAGATCTACGAGCAGTACTTC CASSQGQIYEQYF
TRBD2 18 TRBJ2-1 TRBV7-2 few TGTGCCAGCAGCTTAGTAGGTAGCGGGGGGAGCTCCTACAATGAGCAGTTCTTC CASSLVGSGGSSYNEQFF
NA 15 TRBJ2-7 TRBV4-1 NA TGCGCCAGCAGCCAAGGACGACAGGCCTCCTACGAGCAGTACTTC CASSQGRQASYEQYF
NA 13 TRBJ2-4 TRBV27 NA TGTGCCAGCACTGAGGCGGCCAAAAACATTCAGTACTTC CASTEAAKNIQYF
NA 17 TRBJ1-4 TRBV7-9 NA TGTGCCAGCAGCTTGCGGGCTTCGGGTGCAACTAATGAAAAACTGTTTTTT CASSLRASGATNEKLFF
NA 13 TRBJ1-3 TRBV6-1 NA TGTGCCAGCAGTGAATACAGGAGAAACACCATATATTTT CASSEYRRNTIYF
TRBD1 12 TRBJ1-2 TRBV12-3/TRBV12-4 NA TGTGCCAGCACCGACAGGGGCTATGGCTACACCTTC CASTDRGYGYTF
TRBD2 14 TRBJ2-1 TRBV2 NA TGTGCCAGCAAGTACGGCGGGAGGGCGAATGAGCAGTTCTTC CASKYGGRANEQFF
NA 15 TRBJ1-3 TRBV6-6 NA TGTGCCAGCAGTTATGCCGGGAGCTCTGGAAACACCATATATTTT CASSYAGSSGNTIYF
TRBD2 13 TRBJ2-7 TRBV29-1 NA TGCAGCGTGCGGGCGGGGGGCAACTACGAGCAGTACTTC CSVRAGGNYEQYF
NA 13 TRBJ1-1 TRBV12-3/TRBV12-4 NA TGTGCCAGCAGTTTCTTGACAGTCACTGAAGCTTTCTTT CASSFLTVTEAFF
TRBD1 15 TRBJ1-4 TRBV24-1 NA TGTGCCACCGATCATACAGGGGCAACTAATGAAAAACTGTTTTTT CATDHTGATNEKLFF
NA 15 TRBJ1-5 TRBV2 NA TGTGCCAGCAGTTCGGCAGGGCAGGGCAATCAGCCCCAGCATTTT CASSSAGQGNQPQHF
TRBD1 15 TRBJ1-1 TRBV27 few TGTGCCAGCAGTCTAACCCTCGACAGGGTTGCTGAAGCTTTCTTT CASSLTLDRVAEAFF
NA 14 TRBJ2-5 TRBV9 NA TGTGCCAGCAGCGTAGGCGGGCTCCAAGAGACCCAGTACTTC CASSVGGLQETQYF
TRBD2 19 TRBJ2-4 TRBV6-1 NA TGTGCCAGCAGTGCGACTAGCGGGGGGGGAAATCTAGCCAAAAACATTCAGTACTTC CASSATSGGGNLAKNIQYF
TRBD1 16 TRBJ2-3 TRBV5-6 NA TGTGCCAGCAGCAAGGAGACAGGGGCCAACACAGATACGCAGTATTTT CASSKETGANTDTQYF
NA 14 TRBJ2-7 TRBV4-3 NA TGCGCCAGCAGCCAAGGGCTAGCGTTGACAGAGCAGTACTTC CASSQGLALTEQYF
NA 14 TRBJ1-6 TRBV7-9 NA TGTGCCAGCAGCTTAGACAGGGATAATTCACCCCTCCACTTT CASSLDRDNSPLHF
NA 19 TRBJ1-1 TRBV2 NA TGTGCCAGCCAGGGATACAAGGACAGCAAGACGAAGCGGGGCACTGAAGCTTTCTTT CASQGYKDSKTKRGTEAFF
NA 16 TRBJ1-5 TRBV19 NA TGTGCCAGTAGTCTAAAAAAGTCGTGGTCCAATCAGCCCCAGCATTTT CASSLKKSWSNQPQHF
NA 13 TRBJ2-7 TRBV30 once TGTGCCTGGAGTGTACGAATAGCCTACGAGCAGTACTTC CAWSVRIAYEQYF
NA 14 TRBJ1-3 TRBV28 NA TGTGCCAGCGGAATAGGGGGAGCTGGAAACACCATATATTTT CASGIGGAGNTIYF